The clone carrying this TCR beta chain has a handful of counts. Its antigen is currently unknown. The CDR3 consists of 16 residues. V lost 0 bases to trimming and J lost 7 bases; unmatched junction nucleotides: 6. Germline V CDR1 and CDR2: SGHDT, YYEEEE. Healthy Caucasian individuals from Russia aged roughly 6 to 90 served as donors. The sample, approximately 10 milliliters of peripheral blood, was drawn from each donor. Per sample, no less than 5.5 micrograms of total RNA were extracted. These data belong to a study of blood T cells in healthy people across ages. Study results and limitations: Versus aged donors, long-lived donors had higher diversity and more naive CD4+ cells.

Alongside a J-beta primer mix, a sample-barcoded 5' primer served in a second PCR lasting roughly 7 to 11 cycles. TCRdb reanalysed the 5' RACE reads using MiXCR and keeps one entry per CDR3 protein. The sample records 1.5 million to 2 million distinct CDR3 sequences, around 40% being singletons. Sequencing used blood. The sequence derives from a human donor in good health. The chain employs TRBV5-6 and TRBJ2-1; 11 nucleotides match TRBD1. In nucleotides, the CDR3 is TGTGCCAGCAGCTTGGGGACAGGGGGCGATTGGAATGAGCAGTTCTTC. Its translation: CASSLGTGGDWNEQFF. The complete variable domain, with remaining parts taken from reference TRBV5-6 and TRBJ2-1, reads DAGVTQSPTHLIKTRGQQVTLRCSPKSGHDTVSWYQQALGQGPQFIFQYYEEEERQRGNFPDRFSGHQFPNYSSELNVNALLLGDSALYLCASSLGTGGDWNEQFFGPGTRLTVL.